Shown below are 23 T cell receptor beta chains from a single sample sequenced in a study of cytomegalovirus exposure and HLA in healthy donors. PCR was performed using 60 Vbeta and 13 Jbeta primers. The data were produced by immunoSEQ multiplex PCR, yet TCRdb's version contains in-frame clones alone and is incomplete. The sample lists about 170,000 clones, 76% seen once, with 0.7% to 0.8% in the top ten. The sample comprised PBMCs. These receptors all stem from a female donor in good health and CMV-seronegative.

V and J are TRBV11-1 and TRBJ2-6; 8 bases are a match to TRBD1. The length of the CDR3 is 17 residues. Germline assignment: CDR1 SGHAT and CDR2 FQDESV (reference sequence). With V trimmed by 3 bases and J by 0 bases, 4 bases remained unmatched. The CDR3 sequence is CASSFRDRLSGANVLTF. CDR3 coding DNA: TGTGCCAGCAGCTTCCGGGACAGGCTCTCTGGGGCCAACGTCCTGACTTTC.

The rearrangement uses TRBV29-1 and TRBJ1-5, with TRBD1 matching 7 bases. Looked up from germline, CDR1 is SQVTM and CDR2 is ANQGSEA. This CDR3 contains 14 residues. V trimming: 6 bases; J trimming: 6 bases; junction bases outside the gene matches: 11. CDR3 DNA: TGCAGCGTCCGAGGGGGCATCGAGGGTCAGCCCCAGCATTTT. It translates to CSVRGGIEGQPQHF.

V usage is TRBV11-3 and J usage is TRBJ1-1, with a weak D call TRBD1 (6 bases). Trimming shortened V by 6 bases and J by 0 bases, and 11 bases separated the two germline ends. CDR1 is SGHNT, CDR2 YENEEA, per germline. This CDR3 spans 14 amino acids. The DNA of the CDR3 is TGTGCCAGCAGTAAAGGGGGAGTGAACACTGAAGCTTTCTTT. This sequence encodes CASSKGGVNTEAFF.

CDR3 sequence (DNA): TGTGCCTGGGGTACTATATACCGGGGCGAGCAGTACTTC. Amino acids: CAWGTIYRGEQYF. This chain joins TRBV30 and TRBJ2-7; D might be TRBD2 (5 bases). The length of the CDR3 is 13 residues. Per the germline V gene, CDR1 is GTSNPN and CDR2 is SVGIG (reference sequence). The V end was cut by 5 bases, the J end by 6 bases, with 17 bases between.

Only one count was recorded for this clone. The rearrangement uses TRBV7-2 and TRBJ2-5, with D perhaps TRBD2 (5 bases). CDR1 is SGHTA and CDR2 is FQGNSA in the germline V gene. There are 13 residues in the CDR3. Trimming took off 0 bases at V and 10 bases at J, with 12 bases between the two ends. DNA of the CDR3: TGTGCCAGCAGCTTAGCGGGATCGGCGGGCCAGTACTTC. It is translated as CASSLAGSAGQYF.

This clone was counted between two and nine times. CDR3 DNA: TGTGCCAGCAGCCAGACCCCCCGAGCAGGGGTGAGGACCGGGGAGCTGTTTTTT. As protein: CASSQTPRAGVRTGELFF. The chain links TRBV14 to TRBJ2-2; TRBD1 is a possible D gene (6 bases). Germline CDR1 and CDR2: SGHDN and FVKESK. V lost 3 bases and J 5 bases, leaving 22 bases between the germline ends. This CDR3 is built from 18 residues.

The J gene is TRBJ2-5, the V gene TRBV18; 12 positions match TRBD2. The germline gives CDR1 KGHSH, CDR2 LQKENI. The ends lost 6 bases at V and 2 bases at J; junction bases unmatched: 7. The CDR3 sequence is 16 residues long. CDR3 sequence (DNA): TGTGCCAGCTCGTCCGCGCTAGCGGGAGGGCAAGAGACCCAGTACTTC. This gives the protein CASSSALAGGQETQYF.

CDR3 loop: CATSRDRFSGANVLTF. The DNA for the CDR3 is TGTGCCACCAGCAGAGATCGGTTCTCTGGGGCCAACGTCCTGACTTTC. This chain uses TRBV15 with TRBJ2-6, with unresolved D. Germline assignment: CDR1 LNHNV and CDR2 YYDKDF (reference sequence). The CDR3 loop spans 16 amino acids. The V end was cut by 0 bases, the J end by 0 bases, with 6 bases between.

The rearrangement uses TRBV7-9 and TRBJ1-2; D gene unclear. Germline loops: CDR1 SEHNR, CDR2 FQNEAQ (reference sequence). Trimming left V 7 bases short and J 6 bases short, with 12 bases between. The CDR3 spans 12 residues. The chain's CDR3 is CASTWGGNGYTF. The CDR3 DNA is TGTGCCAGCACCTGGGGAGGAAATGGCTACACCTTC.

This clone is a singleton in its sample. CDR3 residues: CASSPRTSGTGVYEQYF. The CDR3 nucleotides are TGTGCCAGCAGCCCTCGGACTAGCGGTACCGGGGTCTACGAGCAGTACTTC. The chain has TRBV11-2 and TRBJ2-5, with TRBD2 matching over 10 bases. Matching the DNA end better, TRBJ2-7 makes the J call doubtful. This CDR3 contains 17 residues. CDR1 and CDR2 from the germline V gene are SGHAT and FQNNGV.

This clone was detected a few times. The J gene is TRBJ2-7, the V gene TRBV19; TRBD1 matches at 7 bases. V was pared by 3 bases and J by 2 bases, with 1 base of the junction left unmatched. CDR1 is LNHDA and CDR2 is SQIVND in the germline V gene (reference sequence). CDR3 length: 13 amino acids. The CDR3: CASSITGAYEQYF. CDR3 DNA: TGTGCCAGTAGTATTACAGGGGCCTACGAGCAGTACTTC.

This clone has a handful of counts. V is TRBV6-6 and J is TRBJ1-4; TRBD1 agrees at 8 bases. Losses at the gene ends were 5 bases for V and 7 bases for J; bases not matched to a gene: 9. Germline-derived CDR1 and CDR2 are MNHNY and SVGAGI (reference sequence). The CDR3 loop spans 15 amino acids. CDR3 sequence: CASSRRQGRGEKLFF. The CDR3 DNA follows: TGTGCCAGCAGTCGACGACAGGGGCGAGGTGAAAAACTGTTTTTT.

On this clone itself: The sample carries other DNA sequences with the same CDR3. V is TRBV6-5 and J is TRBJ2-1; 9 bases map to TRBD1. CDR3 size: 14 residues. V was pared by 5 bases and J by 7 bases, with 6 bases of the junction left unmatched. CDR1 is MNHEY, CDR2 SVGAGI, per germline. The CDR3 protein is CASSRGQGRNEQFF. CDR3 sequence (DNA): TGTGCCAGCAGTCGCGGACAGGGGCGAAATGAGCAGTTCTTC.

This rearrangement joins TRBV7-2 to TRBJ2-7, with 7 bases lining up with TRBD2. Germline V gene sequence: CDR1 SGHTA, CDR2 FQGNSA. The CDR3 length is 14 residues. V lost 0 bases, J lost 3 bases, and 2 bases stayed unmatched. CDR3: CASSLAASGYEQYF. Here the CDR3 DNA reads TGTGCCAGCAGCTTAGCTGCTAGCGGCTACGAGCAGTACTTC. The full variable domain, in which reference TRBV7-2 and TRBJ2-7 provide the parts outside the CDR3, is GAGVSQSPSNKVTEKGKDVELRCDPISGHTALYWYRQSLGQGLEFLIYFQGNSAPDKSGLPSDRFSAERTGGSVSTLTIQRTQQEDSAVYLCASSLAASGYEQYFGPGTRLTVT.

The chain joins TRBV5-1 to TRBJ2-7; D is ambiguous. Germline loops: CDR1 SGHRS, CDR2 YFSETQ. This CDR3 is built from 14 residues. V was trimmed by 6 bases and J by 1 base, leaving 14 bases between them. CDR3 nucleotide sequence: TGCGCCAGCAAACCTCGCGCCAATTCCTACGAGCAGTACTTC. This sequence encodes CASKPRANSYEQYF.

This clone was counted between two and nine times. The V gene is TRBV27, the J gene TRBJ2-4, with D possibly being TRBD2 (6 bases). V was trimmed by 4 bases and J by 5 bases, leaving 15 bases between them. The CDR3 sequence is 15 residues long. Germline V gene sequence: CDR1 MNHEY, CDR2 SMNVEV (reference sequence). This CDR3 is CASSSWRAGENIQYF. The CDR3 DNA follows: TGTGCCAGCAGTTCTTGGAGGGCCGGGGAAAACATTCAGTACTTC.

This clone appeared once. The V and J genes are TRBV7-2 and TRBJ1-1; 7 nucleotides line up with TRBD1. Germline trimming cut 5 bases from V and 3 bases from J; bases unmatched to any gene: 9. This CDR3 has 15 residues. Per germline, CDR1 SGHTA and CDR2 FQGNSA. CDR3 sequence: CASSIRQGVYTEAFF. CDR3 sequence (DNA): TGTGCCAGCAGCATACGACAGGGAGTCTACACTGAAGCTTTCTTT.

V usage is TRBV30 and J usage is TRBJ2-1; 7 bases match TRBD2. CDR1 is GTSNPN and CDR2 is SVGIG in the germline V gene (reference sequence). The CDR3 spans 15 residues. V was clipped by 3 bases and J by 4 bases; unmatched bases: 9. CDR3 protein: CAWRSLLAVYNEQFF. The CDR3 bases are TGTGCCTGGAGATCCCTTCTAGCGGTATACAATGAGCAGTTCTTC.

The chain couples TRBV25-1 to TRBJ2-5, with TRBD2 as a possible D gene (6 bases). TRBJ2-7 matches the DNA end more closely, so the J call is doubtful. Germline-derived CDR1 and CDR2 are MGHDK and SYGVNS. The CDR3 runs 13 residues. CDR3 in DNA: TGTGCCAGCAGTGTACCAGGGAGGCTCGAGCAGTACTTC. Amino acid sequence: CASSVPGRLEQYF.

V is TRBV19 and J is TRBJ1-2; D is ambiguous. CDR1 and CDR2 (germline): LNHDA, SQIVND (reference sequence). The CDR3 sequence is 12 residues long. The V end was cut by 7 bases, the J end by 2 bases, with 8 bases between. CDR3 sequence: CASTSENYGYTF. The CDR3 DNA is TGTGCCAGTACGAGCGAGAACTATGGCTACACCTTC.

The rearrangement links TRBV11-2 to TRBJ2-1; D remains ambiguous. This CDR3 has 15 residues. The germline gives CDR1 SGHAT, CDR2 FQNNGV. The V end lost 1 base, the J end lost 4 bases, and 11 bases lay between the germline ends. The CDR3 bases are TGTGCCAGCAGCTTAGTTCAGACTCGGTACAATGAGCAGTTCTTC. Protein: CASSLVQTRYNEQFF.

The DNA of the CDR3 is TGTGCCAGCAGCTCCGGACTAGCGGGGTCCTTTATGAATGAGCAGTTCTTC. Protein sequence: CASSSGLAGSFMNEQFF. The chain carries TRBV5-4 and TRBJ2-1; 12 nucleotides match TRBD2. The CDR3 extends over 17 amino acids. With V trimmed by 3 bases and J by 7 bases, 11 bases remained unmatched. Germline V gene lookup returns CDR1 SGHNT and CDR2 YYREEE (reference sequence).

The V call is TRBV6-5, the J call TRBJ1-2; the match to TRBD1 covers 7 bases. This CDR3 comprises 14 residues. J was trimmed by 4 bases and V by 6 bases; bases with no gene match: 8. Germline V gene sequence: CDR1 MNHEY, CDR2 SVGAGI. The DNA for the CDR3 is TGTGCCAGCAGACGTGACAGGACAGGCTATGGCTACACCTTC. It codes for CASRRDRTGYGYTF.